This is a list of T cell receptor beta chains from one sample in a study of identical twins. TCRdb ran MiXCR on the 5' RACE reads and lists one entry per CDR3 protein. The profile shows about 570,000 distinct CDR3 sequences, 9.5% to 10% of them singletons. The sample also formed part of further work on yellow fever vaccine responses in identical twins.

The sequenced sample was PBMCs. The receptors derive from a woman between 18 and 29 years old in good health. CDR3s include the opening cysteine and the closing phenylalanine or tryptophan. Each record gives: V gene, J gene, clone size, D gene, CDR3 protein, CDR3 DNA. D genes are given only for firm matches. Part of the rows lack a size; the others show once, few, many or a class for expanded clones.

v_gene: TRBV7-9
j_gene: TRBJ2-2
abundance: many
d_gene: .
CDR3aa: CASSLGPGSPTGELFF
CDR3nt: TGTGCCAGCAGCTTGGGCCCGGGCAGTCCCACCGGGGAGCTGTTTTTT

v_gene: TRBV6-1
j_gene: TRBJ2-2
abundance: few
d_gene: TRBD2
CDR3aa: CATSGLATLNTGELFF
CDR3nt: TGTGCCACGAGCGGACTAGCGACCCTGAACACCGGGGAGCTGTTTTTT

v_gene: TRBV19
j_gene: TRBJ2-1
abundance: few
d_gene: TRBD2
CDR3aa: CASSSNLALAGKNEQFF
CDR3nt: TGTGCCAGTAGTAGCAATCTGGCGCTAGCGGGAAAGAATGAGCAGTTCTTC

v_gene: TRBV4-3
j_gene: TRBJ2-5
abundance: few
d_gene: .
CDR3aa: CASSQDRNGLMQTQYF
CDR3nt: TGCGCCAGCAGCCAAGATAGGAATGGACTAATGCAAACCCAGTACTTC

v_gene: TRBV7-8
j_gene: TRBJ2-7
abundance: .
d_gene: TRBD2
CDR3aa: CASSDLAVLYEQYF
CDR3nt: TGTGCCAGCAGCGACCTAGCGGTTCTTTACGAGCAGTACTTC

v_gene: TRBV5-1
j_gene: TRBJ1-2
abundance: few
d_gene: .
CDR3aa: CASSLESLAGYYGYTF
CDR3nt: TGCGCCAGCAGCTTGGAATCGTTGGCAGGTTACTATGGCTACACCTTC

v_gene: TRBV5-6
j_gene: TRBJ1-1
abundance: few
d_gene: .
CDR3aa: CASSFFRNTEAFF
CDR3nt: TGTGCCAGCAGCTTCTTTCGGAACACTGAAGCTTTCTTT

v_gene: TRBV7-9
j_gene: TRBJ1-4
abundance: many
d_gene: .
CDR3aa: CASSLGASPTNEKLFF
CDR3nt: TGTGCCAGCAGCTTAGGCGCCAGCCCAACTAATGAAAAACTGTTTTTT

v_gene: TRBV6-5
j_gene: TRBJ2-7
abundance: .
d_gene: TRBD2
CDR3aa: CASSNPGTSEIYEQYF
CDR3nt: TGTGCCAGCAGTAACCCAGGGACTAGCGAAATTTACGAGCAGTACTTC

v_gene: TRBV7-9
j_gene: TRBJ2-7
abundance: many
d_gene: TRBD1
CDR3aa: CASSSYRGANEQYF
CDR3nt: TGTGCCAGCAGCTCATACAGGGGTGCTAACGAGCAGTACTTC

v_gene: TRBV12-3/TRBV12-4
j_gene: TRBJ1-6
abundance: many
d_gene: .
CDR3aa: CASSLGVNSPLHF
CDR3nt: TGTGCCAGCAGTTTGGGCGTGAATTCACCCCTCCACTTT

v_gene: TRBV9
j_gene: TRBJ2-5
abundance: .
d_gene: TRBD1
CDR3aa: CASTRQGAKETQYF
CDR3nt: TGTGCCAGCACCCGACAGGGGGCAAAAGAGACCCAGTACTTC

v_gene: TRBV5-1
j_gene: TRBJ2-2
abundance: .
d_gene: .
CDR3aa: CASSPGGGWTGELFF
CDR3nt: TGCGCCAGCAGCCCGGGCGGAGGGTGGACCGGGGAGCTGTTTTTT

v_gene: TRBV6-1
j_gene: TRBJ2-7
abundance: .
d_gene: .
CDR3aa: CASRPGPADKPYEQYF
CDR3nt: TGTGCCAGCAGGCCAGGGCCGGCAGATAAACCCTACGAGCAGTACTTC

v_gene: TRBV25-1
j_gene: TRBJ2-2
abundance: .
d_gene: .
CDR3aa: CASSDISGELFF
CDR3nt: TGTGCCAGCAGTGACATATCCGGGGAGCTGTTTTTT

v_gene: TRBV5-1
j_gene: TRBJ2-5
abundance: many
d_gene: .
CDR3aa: CANGPGSPGTETQYF
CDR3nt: TGCGCCAACGGTCCAGGCAGTCCAGGGACTGAGACCCAGTACTTC

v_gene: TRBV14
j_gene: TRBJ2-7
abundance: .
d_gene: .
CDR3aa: CASSQDPTRGEQYF
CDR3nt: TGTGCCAGCAGCCAAGACCCCACACGTGGGGAGCAGTACTTC

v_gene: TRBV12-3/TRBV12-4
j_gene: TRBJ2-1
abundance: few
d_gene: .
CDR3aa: CASSFPRDWDEQFF
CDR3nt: TGTGCCAGCAGTTTCCCCCGGGACTGGGATGAGCAGTTCTTC

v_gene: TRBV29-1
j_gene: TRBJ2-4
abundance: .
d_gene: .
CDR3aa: CSVEMGAGVEAKNIQYF
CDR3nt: TGCAGCGTTGAGATGGGGGCGGGGGTGGAGGCCAAAAACATTCAGTACTTC

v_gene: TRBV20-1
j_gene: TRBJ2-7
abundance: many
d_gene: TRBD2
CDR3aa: CSAAPGLAGDEQYF
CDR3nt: TGCAGTGCGGCGCCGGGACTAGCGGGAGACGAGCAGTACTTC

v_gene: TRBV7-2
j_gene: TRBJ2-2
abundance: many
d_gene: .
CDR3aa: CASSVPGELFF
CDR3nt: TGTGCCAGCAGCGTACCCGGGGAGCTGTTTTTT

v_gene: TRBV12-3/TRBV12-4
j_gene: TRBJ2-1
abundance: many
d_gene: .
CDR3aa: CASSLIAVASYNEQFF
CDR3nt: TGTGCCAGCAGTTTAATTGCCGTTGCCAGCTACAATGAGCAGTTCTTC

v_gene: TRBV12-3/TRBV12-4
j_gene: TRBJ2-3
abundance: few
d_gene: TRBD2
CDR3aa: CASSTSSGGDLSDTQYF
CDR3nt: TGTGCCAGCAGCACCTCTAGCGGGGGGGATCTCTCAGATACGCAGTATTTT

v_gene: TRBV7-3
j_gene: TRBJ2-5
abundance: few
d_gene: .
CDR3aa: CASSSTWGPQYF
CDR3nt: TGTGCCAGCAGCTCGACCTGGGGGCCCCAGTACTTC

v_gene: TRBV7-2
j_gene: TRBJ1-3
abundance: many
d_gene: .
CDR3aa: CASSFGGNTIYF
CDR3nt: TGTGCCAGCAGCTTTGGTGGAAACACCATATATTTT

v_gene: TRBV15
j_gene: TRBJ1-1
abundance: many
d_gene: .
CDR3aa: CATSRAGGAAFF
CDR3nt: TGTGCCACCAGCAGAGCTGGGGGAGCAGCTTTCTTT

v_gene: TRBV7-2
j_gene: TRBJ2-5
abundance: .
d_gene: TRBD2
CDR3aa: CASSPLPLAGQETQYF
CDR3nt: TGTGCCAGCAGCCCCCTCCCCCTAGCGGGACAAGAGACCCAGTACTTC

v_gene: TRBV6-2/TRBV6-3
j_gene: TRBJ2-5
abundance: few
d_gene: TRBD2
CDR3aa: CASSYELAGGPDLRETQYF
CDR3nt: TGTGCCAGCAGTTACGAACTAGCGGGAGGGCCTGATCTCCGAGAGACCCAGTACTTC